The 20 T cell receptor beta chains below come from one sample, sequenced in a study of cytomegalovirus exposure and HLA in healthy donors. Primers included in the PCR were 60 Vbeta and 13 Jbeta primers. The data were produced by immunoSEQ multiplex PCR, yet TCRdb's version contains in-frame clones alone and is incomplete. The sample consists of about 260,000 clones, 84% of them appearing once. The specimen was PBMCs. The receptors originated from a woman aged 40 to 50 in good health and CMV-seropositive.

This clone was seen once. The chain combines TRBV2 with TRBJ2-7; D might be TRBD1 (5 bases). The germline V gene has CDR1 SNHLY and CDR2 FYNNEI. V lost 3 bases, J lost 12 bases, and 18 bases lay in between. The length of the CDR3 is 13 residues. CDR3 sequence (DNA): TGTGCCAGCAGTGAGGTCAGGGTTGGGCGTGGGTACTTC. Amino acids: CASSEVRVGRGYF.

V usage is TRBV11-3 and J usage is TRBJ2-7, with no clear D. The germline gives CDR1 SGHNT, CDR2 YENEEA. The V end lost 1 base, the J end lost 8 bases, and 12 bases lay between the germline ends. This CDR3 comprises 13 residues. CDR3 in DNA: TGTGCCAGCAGCTTAGGCCTAGACGATAAGCAGTACTTC. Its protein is CASSLGLDDKQYF.

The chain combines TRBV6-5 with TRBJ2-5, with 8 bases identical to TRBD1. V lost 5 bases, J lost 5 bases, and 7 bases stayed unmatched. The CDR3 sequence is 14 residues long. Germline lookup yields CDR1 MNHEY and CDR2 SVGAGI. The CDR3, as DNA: TGTGCCAGCAGTACCGGACAGGGACGGGAGACCCAGTACTTC. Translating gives CASSTGQGRETQYF.

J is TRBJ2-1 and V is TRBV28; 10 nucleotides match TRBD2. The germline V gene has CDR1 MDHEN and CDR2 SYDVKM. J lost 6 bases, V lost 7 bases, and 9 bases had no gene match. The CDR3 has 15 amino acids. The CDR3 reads CASTSLSGRANEQFF. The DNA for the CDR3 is TGTGCCAGCACCTCTTTAAGCGGGAGGGCCAATGAGCAGTTCTTC.

CDR3 nucleotides: TGTGCCAGCGGAGGGGAGACAGGGGTAAATGAGCAGTTCTTC. Its protein is CASGGETGVNEQFF. This chain links TRBV9 with TRBJ2-1; 8 bases match TRBD1. Trimming took 7 bases from V and 7 from J; bases not matched to a gene: 10. Germline-derived CDR1 and CDR2 are SGDLS and YYNGEE. The CDR3 sequence is 14 residues long.

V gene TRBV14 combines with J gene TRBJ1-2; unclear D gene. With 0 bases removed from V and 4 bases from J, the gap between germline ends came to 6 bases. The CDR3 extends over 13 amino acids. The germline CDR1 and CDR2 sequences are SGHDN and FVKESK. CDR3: CASSQEVAYGYTF. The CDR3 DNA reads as TGTGCCAGCAGCCAAGAGGTGGCCTATGGCTACACCTTC.

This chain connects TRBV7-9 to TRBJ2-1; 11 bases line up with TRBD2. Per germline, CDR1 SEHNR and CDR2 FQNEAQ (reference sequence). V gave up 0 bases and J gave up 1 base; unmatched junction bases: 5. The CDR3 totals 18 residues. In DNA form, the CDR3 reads TGTGCCAGCAGCTTAGCGAATCGACTAGCGGGATCCTACAATGAGCAGTTCTTC. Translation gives CASSLANRLAGSYNEQFF.

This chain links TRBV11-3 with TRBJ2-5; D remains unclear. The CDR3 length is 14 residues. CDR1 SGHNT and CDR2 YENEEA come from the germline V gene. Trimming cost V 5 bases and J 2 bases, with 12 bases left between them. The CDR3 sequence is CASSVRHDQETQYF. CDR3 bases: TGTGCCAGCAGCGTCAGACATGATCAAGAGACCCAGTACTTC. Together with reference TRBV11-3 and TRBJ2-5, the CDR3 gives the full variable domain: EAGVVQSPRYKIIEKKQPVAFWCNPISGHNTLYWYLQNLGQGPELLIRYENEEAVDDSQLPKDRFSAERLKGVDSTLKIQPAELGDSAVYLCASSVRHDQETQYFGPGTRLLVL.

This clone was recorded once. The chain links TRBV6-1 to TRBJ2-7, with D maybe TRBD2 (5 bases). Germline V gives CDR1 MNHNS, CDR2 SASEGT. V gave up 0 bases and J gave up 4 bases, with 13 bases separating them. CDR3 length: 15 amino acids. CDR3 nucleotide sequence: TGTGCCAGCAGTGAAGCGAGGGAAACGGGATACGAGCAGTACTTC. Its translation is CASSEARETGYEQYF.

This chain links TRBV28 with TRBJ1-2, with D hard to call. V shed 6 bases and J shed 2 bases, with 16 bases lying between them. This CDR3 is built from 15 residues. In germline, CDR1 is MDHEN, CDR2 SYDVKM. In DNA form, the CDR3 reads TGTGCCAGCAGCAGAAGCCCAGGCAGCAACTATGGCTACACCTTC. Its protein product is CASSRSPGSNYGYTF.

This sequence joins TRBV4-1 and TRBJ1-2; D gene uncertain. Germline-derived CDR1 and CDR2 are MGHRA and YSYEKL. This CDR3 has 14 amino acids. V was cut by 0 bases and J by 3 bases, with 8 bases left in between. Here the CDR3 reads CASSQEVADYGYTF. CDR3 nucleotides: TGCGCCAGCAGCCAAGAGGTCGCAGACTATGGCTACACCTTC.

CDR3 DNA: TGTGCCAGCAGCTTGGTCCGGGACAGTGAAGCTTTCTTT. Protein: CASSLVRDSEAFF. V gene TRBV7-9 combines with J gene TRBJ1-1; 7 bases align to TRBD1. The CDR3 has 13 residues. Germline values: CDR1 SEHNR, CDR2 FQNEAQ (reference sequence). Trimming took 3 bases from V and 7 from J; bases not matched to a gene: 5.

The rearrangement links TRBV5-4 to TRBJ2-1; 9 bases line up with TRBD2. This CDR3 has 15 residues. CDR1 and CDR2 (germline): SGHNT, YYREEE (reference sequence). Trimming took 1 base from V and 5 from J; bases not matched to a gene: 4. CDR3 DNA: TGTGCCAGCAGCTTGTCTGCTAGCGGGAACAATGAGCAGTTCTTC. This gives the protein CASSLSASGNNEQFF.

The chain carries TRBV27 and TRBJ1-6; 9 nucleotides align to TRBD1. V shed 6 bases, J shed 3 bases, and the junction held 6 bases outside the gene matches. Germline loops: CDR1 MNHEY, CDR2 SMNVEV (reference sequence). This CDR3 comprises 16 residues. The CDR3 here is CASRRTGVDYNSPLHF. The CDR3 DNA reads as TGTGCCAGCAGGCGGACAGGGGTCGACTATAATTCACCCCTCCACTTT.

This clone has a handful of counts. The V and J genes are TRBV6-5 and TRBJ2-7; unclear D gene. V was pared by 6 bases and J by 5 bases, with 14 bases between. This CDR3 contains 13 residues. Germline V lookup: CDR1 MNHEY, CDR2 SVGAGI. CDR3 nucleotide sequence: TGTGCCAGCAGCTCCTCGGGTTCCGACGAGCAGTACTTC. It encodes CASSSSGSDEQYF.

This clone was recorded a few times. The CDR3 here is CASSSGPSTDTQYF. The CDR3 DNA follows: TGTGCCAGCAGTAGCGGACCTAGCACAGATACGCAGTATTTT. V usage is TRBV7-3 and J usage is TRBJ2-3; tentatively, D is TRBD2 (6 bases). The CDR3 extends over 14 amino acids. The germline V gene has CDR1 SGHTA and CDR2 FQGTGA. V was clipped by 6 bases and J by 0 bases, with 10 bases between them.

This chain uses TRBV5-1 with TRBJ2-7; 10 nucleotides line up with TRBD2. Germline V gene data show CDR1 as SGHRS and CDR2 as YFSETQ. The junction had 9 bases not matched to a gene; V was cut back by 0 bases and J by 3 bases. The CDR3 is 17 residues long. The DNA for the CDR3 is TGCGCCAGCAGCTTGGGTCTAGCGGGAGACGCCCACTACGAGCAGTACTTC. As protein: CASSLGLAGDAHYEQYF.

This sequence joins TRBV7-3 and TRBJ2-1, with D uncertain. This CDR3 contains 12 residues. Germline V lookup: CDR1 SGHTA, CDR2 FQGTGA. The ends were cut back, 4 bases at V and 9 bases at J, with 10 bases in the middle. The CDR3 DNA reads TGTGCCAGCAGCTCCCCCACGGGTGAGCAGTTCTTC. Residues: CASSSPTGEQFF.

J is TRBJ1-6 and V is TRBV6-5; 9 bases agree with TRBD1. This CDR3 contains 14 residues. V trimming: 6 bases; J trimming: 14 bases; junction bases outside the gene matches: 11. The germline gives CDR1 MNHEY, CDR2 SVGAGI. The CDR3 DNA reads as TGTGCCAGCAGCCCGGGACAGGGCCTTATGGCCCTCCACTTT. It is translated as CASSPGQGLMALHF.

This chain's CDR3 is CASSKQGGQPQHF. The CDR3 region has the DNA TGTGCCAGCAGCAAACAGGGTGGTCAGCCCCAGCATTTT. The gene calls are TRBV7-3 and TRBJ1-5; D may be TRBD1 (6 bases). The V and J ends lost 5 bases and 6 bases respectively, with 11 bases between them. The CDR3 is 13 residues long. Per the germline V gene, CDR1 is SGHTA and CDR2 is FQGTGA. Together with reference TRBV7-3 and TRBJ1-5, the CDR3 gives the full variable domain: GAGVSQTPSNKVTEKGKYVELRCDPISGHTALYWYRQSLGQGPEFLIYFQGTGAADDSGLPNDRFFAVRPEGSVSTLKIQRTERGDSAVYLCASSKQGGQPQHFGDGTRLSIL.